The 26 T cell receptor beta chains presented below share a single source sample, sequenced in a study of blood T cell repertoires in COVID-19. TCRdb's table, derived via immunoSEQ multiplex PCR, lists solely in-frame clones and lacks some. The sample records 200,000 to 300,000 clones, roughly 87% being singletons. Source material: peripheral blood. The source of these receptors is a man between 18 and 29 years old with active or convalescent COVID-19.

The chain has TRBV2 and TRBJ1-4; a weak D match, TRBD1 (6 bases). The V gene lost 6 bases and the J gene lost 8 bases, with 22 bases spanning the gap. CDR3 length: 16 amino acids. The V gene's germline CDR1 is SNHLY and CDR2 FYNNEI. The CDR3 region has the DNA TGTGCCAGCAGGGACAGACTACAGGGTACCGACGAAAAACTGTTTTTT. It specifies CASRDRLQGTDEKLFF.

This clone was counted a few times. CDR3 protein: CASSLRSSVRDYGYTF. As DNA, the CDR3 is TGTGCCAGCAGCTTACGTTCATCGGTGCGCGACTATGGCTACACCTTC. The chain links TRBV11-2 to TRBJ1-2, with no clear D. CDR3 length equals 16 residues. The V gene's germline CDR1 is SGHAT and CDR2 FQNNGV. V lost 2 bases, J lost 3 bases, and 16 bases lay in between.

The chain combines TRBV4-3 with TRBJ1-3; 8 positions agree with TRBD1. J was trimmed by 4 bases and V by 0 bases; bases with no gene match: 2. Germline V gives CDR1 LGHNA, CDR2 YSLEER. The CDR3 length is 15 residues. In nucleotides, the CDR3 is TGCGCCAGCAGCCAAGATAGGGACAGGGGAAACACCATATATTTT. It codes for CASSQDRDRGNTIYF.

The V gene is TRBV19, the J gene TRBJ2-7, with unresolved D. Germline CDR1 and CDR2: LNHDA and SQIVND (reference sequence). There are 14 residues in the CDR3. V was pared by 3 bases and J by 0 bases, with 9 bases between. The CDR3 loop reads CASSITVSSYEQYF. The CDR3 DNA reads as TGTGCCAGTAGTATCACGGTTAGCTCCTACGAGCAGTACTTC.

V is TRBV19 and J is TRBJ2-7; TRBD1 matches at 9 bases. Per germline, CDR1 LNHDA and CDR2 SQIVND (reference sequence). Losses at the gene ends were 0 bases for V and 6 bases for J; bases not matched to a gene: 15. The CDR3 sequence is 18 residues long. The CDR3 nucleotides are TGTGCCAGTAGTATAGATCGCGGACAGGGGTCAGTTCATAGCGAGCAGTACTTC. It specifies CASSIDRGQGSVHSEQYF.

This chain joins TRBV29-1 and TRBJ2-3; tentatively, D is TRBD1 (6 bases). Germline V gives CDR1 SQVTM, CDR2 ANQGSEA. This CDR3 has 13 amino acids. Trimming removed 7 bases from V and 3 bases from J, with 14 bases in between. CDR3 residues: CSARPRGTDTQYF. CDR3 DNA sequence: TGCAGCGCCCGACCCAGGGGAACAGATACGCAGTATTTT.

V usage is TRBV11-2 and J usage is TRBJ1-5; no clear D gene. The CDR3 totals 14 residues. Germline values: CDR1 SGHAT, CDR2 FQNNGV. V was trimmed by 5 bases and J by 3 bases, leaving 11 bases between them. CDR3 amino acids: CASSLGRANQPQHF. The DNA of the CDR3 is TGTGCCAGCAGCCTCGGTCGTGCCAATCAGCCCCAGCATTTT.

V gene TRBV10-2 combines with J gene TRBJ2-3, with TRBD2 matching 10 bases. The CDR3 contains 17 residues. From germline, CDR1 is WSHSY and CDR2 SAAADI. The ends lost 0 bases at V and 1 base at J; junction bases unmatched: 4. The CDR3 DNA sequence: TGCGCCAGCAGTGAGTCTAGCGGGGGGTATGGCACAGATACGCAGTATTTT. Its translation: CASSESSGGYGTDTQYF.

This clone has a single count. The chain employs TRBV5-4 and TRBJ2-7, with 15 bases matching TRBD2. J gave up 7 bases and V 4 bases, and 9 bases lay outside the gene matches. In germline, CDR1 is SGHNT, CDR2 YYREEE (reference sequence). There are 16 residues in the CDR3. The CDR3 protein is CASSPWTSGRVLEQYF. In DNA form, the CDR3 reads TGTGCCAGCAGCCCATGGACTAGCGGGAGGGTATTGGAGCAGTACTTC.

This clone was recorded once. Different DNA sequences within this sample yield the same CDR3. CDR3 nucleotides: TGTGCCAGCAGTGAGGCAGGCAACTCCTACAATGAGCAGTTCTTC. The encoded protein is CASSEAGNSYNEQFF. V gene TRBV6-4 combines with J gene TRBJ2-1; D gene unclear. The CDR3 is 15 residues long. The V gene's germline CDR1 is MRHNA and CDR2 SNTAGT. V shed 3 bases and J shed 0 bases, with 9 bases lying between them.

The CDR3 loop reads CASSYVSRPGTDDTEAFF. For the CDR3, the DNA is TGTGCCAGCAGCTATGTCTCGCGGCCCGGGACAGACGACACTGAAGCTTTCTTT. The chain couples TRBV3-1 (or the pseudogene TRBV3-2) to TRBJ1-1, with TRBD1 identical over 7 bases. CDR1 and CDR2 (germline): LGHDT, YNNKEL (reference sequence). Trimming cost V 5 bases and J 3 bases; bases outside gene matches: 18. The CDR3 covers 18 residues.

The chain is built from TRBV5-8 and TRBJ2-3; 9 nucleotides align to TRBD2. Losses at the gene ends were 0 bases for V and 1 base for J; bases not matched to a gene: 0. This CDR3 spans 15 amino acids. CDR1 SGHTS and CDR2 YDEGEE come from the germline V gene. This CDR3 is CASSLGTSGTDTQYF. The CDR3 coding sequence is TGTGCCAGCAGCTTGGGGACTAGCGGCACAGATACGCAGTATTTT.

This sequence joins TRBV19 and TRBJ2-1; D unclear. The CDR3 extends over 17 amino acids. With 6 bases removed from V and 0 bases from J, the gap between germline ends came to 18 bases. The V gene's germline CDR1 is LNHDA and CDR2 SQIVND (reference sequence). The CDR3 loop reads CASRNSKLPSSYNEQFF. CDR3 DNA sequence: TGTGCCAGTAGGAATTCGAAACTCCCGAGCTCCTACAATGAGCAGTTCTTC.

CDR3: CASSPLAGSTDTQYF. CDR3 bases: TGTGCCAGCAGTCCCTTAGCGGGGAGCACAGATACGCAGTATTTT. The chain employs TRBV7-9 and TRBJ2-3; 8 bases agree with TRBD2. V lost 6 bases, J lost 0 bases, and 5 bases stayed unmatched. The CDR3 spans 15 residues. Germline assignment: CDR1 SEHNR and CDR2 FQNEAQ (reference sequence).

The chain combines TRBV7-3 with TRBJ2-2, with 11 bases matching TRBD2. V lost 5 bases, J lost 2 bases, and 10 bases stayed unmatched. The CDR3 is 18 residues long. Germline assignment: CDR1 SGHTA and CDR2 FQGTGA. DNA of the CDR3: TGTGCCAGCAGCCCGGGGGTACTAGCGGGAGTAAACACCGGGGAGCTGTTTTTT. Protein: CASSPGVLAGVNTGELFF.

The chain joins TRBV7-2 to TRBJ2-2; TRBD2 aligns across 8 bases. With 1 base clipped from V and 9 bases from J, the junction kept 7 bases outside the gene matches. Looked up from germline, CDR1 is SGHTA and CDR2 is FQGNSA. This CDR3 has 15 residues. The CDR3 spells CASSLDSGRVRELFF. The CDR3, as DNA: TGTGCCAGCAGCTTAGACAGCGGGAGAGTCAGGGAGCTGTTTTTT.

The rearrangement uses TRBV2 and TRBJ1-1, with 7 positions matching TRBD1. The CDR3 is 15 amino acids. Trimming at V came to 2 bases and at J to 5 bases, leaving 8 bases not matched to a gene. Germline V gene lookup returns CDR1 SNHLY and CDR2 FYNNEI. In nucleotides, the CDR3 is TGTGCCAGCAGTGAAATGGAGGGGGCATGGACTGAAGCTTTCTTT. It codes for CASSEMEGAWTEAFF.

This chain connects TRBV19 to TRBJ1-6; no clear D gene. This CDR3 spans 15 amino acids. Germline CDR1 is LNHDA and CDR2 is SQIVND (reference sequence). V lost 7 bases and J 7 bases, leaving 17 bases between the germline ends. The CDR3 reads CASTVGVSGNSPLHF. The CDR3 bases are TGTGCCAGTACGGTCGGGGTATCGGGAAATTCACCCCTCCACTTT.

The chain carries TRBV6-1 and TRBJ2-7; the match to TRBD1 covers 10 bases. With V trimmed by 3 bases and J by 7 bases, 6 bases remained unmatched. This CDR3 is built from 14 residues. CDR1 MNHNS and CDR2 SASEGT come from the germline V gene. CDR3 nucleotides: TGTGCCAGCAGTGAGAGGGACAGGGGAAGAGAGCAGTACTTC. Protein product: CASSERDRGREQYF.

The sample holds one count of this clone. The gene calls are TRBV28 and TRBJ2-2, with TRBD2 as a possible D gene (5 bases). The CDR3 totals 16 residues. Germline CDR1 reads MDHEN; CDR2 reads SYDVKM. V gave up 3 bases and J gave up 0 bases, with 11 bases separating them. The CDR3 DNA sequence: TGTGCCAGCAGTTTGGCCGGGGATGCGAACACCGGGGAGCTGTTTTTT. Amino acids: CASSLAGDANTGELFF.

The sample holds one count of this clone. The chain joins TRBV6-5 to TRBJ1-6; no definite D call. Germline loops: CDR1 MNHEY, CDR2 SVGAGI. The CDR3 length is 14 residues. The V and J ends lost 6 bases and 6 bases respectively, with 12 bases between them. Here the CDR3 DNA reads TGTGCCAGCAGGACCGACACCCGTAATTCACCCCTCCACTTT. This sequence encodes CASRTDTRNSPLHF.

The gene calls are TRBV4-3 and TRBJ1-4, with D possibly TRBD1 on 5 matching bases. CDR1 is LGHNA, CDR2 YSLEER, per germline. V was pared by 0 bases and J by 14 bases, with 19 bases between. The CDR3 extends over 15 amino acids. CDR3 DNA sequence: TGCGCCAGCAGCCAAGATCTGGCAGGGAACATAGGTCTGTTTTTT. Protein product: CASSQDLAGNIGLFF.

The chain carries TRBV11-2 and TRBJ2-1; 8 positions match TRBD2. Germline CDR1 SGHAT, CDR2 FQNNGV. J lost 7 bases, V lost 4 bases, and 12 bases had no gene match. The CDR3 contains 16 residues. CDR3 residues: CASSSTPGLGFNEQFF. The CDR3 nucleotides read TGTGCCAGCAGCTCCACCCCGGGACTAGGGTTTAATGAGCAGTTCTTC.

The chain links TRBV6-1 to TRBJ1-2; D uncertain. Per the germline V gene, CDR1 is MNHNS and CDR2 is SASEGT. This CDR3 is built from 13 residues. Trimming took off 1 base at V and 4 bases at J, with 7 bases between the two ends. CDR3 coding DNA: TGTGCCAGCAGTGAAGGCGGGTTCTATGGCTACACCTTC. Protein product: CASSEGGFYGYTF.

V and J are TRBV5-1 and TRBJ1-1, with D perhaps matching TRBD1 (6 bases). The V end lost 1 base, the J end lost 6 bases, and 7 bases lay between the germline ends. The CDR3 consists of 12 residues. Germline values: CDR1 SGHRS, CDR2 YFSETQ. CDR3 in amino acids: CASSLNRAEAFF. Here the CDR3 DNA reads TGCGCCAGCAGCTTGAACAGGGCTGAAGCTTTCTTT.

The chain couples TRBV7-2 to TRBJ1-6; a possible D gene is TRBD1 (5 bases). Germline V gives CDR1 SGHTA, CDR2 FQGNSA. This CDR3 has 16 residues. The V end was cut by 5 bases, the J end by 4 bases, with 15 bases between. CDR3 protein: CASSPKLDNYNSPLHF. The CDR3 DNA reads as TGTGCCAGCAGCCCCAAACTGGACAATTATAATTCACCCCTCCACTTT.